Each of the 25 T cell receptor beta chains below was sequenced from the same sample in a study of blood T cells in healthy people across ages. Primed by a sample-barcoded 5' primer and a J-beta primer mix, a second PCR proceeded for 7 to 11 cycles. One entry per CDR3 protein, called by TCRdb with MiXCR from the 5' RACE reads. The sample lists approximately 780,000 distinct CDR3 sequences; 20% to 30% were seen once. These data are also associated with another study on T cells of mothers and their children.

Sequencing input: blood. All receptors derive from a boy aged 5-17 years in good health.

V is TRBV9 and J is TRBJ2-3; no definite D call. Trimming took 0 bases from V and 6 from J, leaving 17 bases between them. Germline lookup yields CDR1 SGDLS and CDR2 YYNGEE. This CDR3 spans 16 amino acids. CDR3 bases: TGTGCCAGCAGCGTAGCCGCCCCTACGGCAACGGATACGCAGTATTTT. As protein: CASSVAAPTATDTQYF. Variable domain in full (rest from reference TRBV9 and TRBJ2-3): DSGVTQTPKHLITATGQRVTLRCSPRSGDLSVYWYQQSLDQGLQFLIQYYNGEERAKGNILERFSAQQFPDLHSELNLSSLELGDSALYFCASSVAAPTATDTQYFGPGTRLTVL.

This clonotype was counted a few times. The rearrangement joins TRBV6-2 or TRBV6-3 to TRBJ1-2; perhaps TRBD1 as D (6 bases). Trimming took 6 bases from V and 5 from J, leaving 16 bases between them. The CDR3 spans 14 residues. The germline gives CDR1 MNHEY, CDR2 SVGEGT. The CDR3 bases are TGTGCCAGCAGCGATTCCGGGACAACATATGGCTACACCTTC. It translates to CASSDSGTTYGYTF.

The CDR3 here is CASSLEPAPERNQPQHF. The CDR3 DNA sequence: TGCGCCAGCAGCTTGGAACCCGCCCCGGAGCGTAATCAGCCCCAGCATTTT. The chain is built from TRBV5-1 and TRBJ1-5, with D unclear. Germline loops: CDR1 SGHRS, CDR2 YFSETQ. The V gene lost 0 bases and the J gene lost 4 bases, with 17 bases spanning the gap. The CDR3 extends over 17 amino acids.

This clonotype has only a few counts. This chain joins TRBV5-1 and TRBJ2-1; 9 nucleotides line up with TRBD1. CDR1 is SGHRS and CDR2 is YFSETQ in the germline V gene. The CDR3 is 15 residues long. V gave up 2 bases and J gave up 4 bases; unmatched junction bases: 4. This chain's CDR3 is CASSFGTGRYNEQFF. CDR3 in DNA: TGCGCCAGCAGCTTCGGGACAGGGAGATACAATGAGCAGTTCTTC.

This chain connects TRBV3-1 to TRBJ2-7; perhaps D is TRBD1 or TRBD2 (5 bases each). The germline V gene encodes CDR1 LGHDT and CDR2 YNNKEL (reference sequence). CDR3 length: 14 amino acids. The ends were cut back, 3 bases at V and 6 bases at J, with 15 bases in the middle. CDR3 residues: CASSQPGTVSEQYF. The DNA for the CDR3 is TGTGCCAGCAGCCAGCCCGGGACGGTCTCCGAGCAGTACTTC.

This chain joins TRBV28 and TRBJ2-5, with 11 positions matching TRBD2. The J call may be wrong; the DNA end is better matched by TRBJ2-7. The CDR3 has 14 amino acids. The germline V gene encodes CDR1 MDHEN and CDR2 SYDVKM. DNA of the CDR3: TGTGCCAGCAGGAGGCTAGCGGGAGGTGGCGAGCAGTACTTC. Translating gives CASRRLAGGGEQYF.

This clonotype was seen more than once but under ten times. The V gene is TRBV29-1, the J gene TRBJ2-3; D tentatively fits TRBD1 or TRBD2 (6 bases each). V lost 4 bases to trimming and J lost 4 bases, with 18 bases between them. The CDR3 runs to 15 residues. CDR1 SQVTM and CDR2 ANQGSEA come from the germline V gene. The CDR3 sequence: CSVGPGRGDPDTQYF. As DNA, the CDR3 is TGCAGCGTTGGCCCCGGAAGGGGGGATCCAGATACGCAGTATTTT.

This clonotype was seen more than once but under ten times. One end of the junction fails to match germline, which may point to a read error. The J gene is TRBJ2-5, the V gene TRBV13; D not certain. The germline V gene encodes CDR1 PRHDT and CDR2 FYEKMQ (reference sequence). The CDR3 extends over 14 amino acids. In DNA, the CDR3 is TGTGCCAGCAGCATAGGGTCGGCCCCAGAGACCCAGTACTTC. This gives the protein CASSIGSAPETQYF.

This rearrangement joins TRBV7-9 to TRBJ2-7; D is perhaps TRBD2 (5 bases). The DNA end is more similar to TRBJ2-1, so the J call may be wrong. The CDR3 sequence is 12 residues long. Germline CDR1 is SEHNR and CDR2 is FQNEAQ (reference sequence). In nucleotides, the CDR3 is TGTGCCAGCAACACAGAGGGCTACACGCAGTTCTTC. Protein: CASNTEGYTQFF.

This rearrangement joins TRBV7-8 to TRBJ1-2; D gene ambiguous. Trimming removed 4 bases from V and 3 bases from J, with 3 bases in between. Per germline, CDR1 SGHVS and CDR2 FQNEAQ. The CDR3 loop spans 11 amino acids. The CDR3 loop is CASSSHYGYTF. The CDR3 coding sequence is TGTGCCAGCAGCTCCCACTATGGCTACACCTTC.

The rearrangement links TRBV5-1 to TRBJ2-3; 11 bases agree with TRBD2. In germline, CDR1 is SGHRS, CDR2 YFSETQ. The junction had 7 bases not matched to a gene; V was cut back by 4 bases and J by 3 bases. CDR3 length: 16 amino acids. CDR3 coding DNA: TGCGCCAGCAGCCCTCCGACTAGCGGGGATACAGATACGCAGTATTTT. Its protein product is CASSPPTSGDTDTQYF.

Here the CDR3 DNA reads TGTGCCAGCAGCGCCGGACCGGGACACATGTCGTACAATGAGCAGTTCTTC. Translating gives CASSAGPGHMSYNEQFF. The chain has TRBV9 and TRBJ2-1; D might be TRBD1 (6 bases). With 3 bases removed from V and 4 bases from J, the gap between germline ends came to 20 bases. CDR1 and CDR2 (germline): SGDLS, YYNGEE. The CDR3 runs 17 residues.

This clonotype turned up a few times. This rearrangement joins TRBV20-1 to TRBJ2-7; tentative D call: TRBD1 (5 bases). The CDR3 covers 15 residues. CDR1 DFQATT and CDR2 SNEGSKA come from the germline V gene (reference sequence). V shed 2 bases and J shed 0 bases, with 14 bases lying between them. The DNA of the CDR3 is TGCAGTGCTAGATATCAGGGAAGGAGCTCCTACGAGCAGTACTTC. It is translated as CSARYQGRSSYEQYF.

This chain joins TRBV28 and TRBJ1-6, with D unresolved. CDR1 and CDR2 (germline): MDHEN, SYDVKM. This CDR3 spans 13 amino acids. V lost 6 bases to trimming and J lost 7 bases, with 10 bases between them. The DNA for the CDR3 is TGTGCCAGCAGCAAAGATGGCAATTCACCCCTCCACTTT. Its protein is CASSKDGNSPLHF.

In DNA form, the CDR3 reads TGTGCCACCTCAAGACAGTCCTCATCCTCCTACGAGCAGTACTTC. Translated: CATSRQSSSSYEQYF. The chain joins TRBV10-3 to TRBJ2-5; weak D call: TRBD1 (5 bases). The J call may be in error: the DNA end matches TRBJ2-7 better. Germline V gene sequence: CDR1 ENHRY, CDR2 SYGVKD. This CDR3 contains 15 residues.

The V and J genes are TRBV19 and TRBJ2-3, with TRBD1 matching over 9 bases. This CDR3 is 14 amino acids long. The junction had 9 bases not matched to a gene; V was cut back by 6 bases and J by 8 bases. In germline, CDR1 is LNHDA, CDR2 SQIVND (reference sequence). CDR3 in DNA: TGTGCCAGTAGAGGAGGGACAGGGAGAGTTACGCAGTATTTT. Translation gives CASRGGTGRVTQYF.

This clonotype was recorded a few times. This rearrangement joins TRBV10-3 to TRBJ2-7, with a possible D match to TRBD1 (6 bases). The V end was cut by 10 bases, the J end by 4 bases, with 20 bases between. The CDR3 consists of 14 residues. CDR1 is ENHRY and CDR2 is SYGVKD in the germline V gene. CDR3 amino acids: CATRRQDPSYEQYF. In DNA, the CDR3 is TGTGCCACAAGGAGACAGGACCCGTCTTACGAGCAGTACTTC.

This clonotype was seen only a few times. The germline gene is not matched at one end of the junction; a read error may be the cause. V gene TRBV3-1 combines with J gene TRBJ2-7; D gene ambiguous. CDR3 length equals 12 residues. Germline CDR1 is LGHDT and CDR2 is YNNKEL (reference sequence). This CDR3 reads CASSQDRAVWDF. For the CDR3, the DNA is TGTGCCAGCAGCCAAGATCGGGCAGTGTGGGACTTC.

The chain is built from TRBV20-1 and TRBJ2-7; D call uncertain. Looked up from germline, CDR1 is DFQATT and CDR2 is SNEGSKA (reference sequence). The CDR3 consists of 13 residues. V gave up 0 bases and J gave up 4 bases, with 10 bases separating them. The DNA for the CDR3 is TGCAGTGCTAGAGATCCGACTTCTTACGAGCAGTACTTC. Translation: CSARDPTSYEQYF.

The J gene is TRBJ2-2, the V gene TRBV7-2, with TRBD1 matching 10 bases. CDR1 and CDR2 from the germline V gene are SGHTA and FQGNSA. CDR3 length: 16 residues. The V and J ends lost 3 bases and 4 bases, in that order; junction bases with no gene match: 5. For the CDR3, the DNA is TGTGCCAGCAGCTTGACAGGGGGCTTGAGCACCGGGGAGCTGTTTTTT. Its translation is CASSLTGGLSTGELFF. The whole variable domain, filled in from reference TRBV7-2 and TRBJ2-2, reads GAGVSQSPSNKVTEKGKDVELRCDPISGHTALYWYRQSLGQGLEFLIYFQGNSAPDKSGLPSDRFSAERTGGSVSTLTIQRTQQEDSAVYLCASSLTGGLSTGELFFGEGSRLTVL.

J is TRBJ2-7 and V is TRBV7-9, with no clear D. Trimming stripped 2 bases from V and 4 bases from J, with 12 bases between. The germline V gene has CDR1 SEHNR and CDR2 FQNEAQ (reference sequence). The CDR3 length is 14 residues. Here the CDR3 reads CASSLKTTVYEQYF. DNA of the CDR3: TGTGCCAGCAGCTTAAAAACTACGGTATACGAGCAGTACTTC. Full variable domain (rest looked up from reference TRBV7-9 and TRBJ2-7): DTGVSQNPRHKITKRGQNVTFRCDPISEHNRLYWYRQTLGQGPEFLTYFQNEAQLEKSRLLSDRFSAERPKGSFSTLEIQRTEQGDSAMYLCASSLKTTVYEQYFGPGTRLTVT.

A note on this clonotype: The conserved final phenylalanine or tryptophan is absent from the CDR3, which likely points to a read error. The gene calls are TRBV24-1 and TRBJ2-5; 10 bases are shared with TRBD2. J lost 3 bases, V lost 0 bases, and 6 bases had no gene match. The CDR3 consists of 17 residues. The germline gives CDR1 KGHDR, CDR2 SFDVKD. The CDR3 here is CATSDLLSGGLEETQYL. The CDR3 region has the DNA TGTGCCACCAGTGATTTGCTTAGCGGGGGGTTGGAAGAGACCCAGTACCTC.

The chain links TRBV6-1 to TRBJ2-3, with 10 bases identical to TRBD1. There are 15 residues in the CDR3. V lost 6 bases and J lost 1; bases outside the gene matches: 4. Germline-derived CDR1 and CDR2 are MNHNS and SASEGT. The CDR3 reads CASSDRGQRTDTQYF. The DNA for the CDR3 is TGTGCCAGCAGCGACAGGGGGCAACGCACAGATACGCAGTATTTT.

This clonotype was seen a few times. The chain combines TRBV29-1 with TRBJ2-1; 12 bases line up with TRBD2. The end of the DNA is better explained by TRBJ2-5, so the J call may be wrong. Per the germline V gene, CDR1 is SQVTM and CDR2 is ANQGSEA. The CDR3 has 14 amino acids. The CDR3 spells CSVPSGGAHETQYF. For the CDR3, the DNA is TGCAGCGTTCCTAGCGGGGGGGCCCATGAGACCCAGTACTTC.

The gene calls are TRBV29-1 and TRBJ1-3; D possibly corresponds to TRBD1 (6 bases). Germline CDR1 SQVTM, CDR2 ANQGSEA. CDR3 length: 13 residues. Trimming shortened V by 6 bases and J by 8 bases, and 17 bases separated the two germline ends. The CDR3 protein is CSVDDRSLDTIYF. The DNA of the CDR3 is TGCAGCGTCGATGACAGGTCTCTGGACACCATATATTTT.